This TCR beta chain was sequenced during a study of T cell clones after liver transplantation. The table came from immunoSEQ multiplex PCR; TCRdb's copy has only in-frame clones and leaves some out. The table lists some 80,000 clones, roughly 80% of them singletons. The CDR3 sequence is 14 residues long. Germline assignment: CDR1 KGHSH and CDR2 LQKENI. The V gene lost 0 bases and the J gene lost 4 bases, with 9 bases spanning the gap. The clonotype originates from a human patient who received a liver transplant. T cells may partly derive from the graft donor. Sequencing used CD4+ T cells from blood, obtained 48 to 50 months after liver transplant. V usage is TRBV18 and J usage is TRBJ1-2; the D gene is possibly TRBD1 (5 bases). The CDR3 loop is CASSPPGGPYGYTF. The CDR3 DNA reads TGTGCCAGCTCACCACCGGGGGGTCCCTATGGCTACACCTTC.